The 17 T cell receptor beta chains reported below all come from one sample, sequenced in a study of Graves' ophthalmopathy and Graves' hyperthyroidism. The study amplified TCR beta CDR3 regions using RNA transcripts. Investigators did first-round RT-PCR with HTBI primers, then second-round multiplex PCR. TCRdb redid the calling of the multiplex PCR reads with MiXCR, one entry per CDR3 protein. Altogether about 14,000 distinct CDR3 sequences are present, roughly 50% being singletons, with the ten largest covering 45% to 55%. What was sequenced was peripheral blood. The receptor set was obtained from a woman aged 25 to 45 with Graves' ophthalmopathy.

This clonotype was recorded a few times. In nucleotides, the CDR3 is TGTGCCAGCAGCTTAGACAGGGCTGGCTACACCTTC. Its translation: CASSLDRAGYTF. The chain recombines TRBV7-8 with TRBJ1-2, with D perhaps matching TRBD1 (6 bases). The CDR3 length is 12 residues. Trimming stripped 1 base from V and 7 bases from J, with 7 bases between. Germline V gene lookup returns CDR1 SGHVS and CDR2 FQNEAQ.

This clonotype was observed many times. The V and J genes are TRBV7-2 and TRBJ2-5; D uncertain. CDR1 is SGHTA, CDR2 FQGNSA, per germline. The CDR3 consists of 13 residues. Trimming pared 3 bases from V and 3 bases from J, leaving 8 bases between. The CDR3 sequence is CASSFAGEETQYF. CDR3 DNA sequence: TGTGCCAGCAGCTTTGCAGGAGAAGAGACCCAGTACTTC.

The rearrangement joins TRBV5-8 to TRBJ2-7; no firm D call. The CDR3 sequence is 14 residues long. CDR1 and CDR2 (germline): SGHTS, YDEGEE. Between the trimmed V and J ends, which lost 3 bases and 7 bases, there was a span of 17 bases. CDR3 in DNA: TGTGCCAGCAGCTCCGTCCCATCCAGCAAGGAGCAGTACTTC. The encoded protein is CASSSVPSSKEQYF.

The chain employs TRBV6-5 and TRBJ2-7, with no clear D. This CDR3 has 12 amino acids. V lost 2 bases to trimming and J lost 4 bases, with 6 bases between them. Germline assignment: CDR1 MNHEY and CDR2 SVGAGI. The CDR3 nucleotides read TGTGCCAGCAGTTACCCCTTATACGAGCAGTACTTC. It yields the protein CASSYPLYEQYF.

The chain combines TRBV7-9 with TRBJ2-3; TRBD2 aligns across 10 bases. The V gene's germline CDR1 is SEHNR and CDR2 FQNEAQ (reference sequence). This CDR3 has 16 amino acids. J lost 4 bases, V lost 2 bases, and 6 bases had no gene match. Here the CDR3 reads CASSLKASGSADTQYF. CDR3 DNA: TGTGCCAGCAGCTTAAAAGCTAGCGGGAGTGCAGATACGCAGTATTTT.

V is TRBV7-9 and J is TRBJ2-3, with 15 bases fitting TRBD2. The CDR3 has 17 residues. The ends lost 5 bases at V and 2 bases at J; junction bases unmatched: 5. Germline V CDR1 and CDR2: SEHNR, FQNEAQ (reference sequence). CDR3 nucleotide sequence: TGTGCCAGCAGCCATCGGACTAGCGGGAGGGCCACAGATACGCAGTATTTT. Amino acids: CASSHRTSGRATDTQYF.

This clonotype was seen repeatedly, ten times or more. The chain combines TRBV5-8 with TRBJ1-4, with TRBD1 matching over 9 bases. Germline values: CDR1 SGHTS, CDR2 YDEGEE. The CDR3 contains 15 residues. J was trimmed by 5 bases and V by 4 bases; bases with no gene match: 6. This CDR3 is CASSPGQGRNEKLFF. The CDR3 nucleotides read TGTGCCAGCAGCCCGGGACAGGGTAGGAATGAAAAACTGTTTTTT.

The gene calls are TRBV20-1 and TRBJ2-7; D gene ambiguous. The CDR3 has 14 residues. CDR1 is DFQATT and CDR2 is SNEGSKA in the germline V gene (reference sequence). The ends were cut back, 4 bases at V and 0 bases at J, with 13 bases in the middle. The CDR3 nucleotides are TGCAGTGCTATTCACACCCTCCTCTCCTACGAGCAGTACTTC. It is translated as CSAIHTLLSYEQYF.

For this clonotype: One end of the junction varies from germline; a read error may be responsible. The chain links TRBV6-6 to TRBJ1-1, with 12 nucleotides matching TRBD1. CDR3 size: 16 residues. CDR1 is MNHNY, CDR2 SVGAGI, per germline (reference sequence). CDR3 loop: CASSLGTGGFGTGAFF. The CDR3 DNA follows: TGTGCCAGCAGTTTAGGGACAGGGGGCTTTGGCACTGGAGCTTTCTTT.

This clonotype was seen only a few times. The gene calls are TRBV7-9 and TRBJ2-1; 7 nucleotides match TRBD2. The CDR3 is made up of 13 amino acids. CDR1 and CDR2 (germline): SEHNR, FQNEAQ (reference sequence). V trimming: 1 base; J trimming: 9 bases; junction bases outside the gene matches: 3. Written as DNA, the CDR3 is TGTGCCAGCAGCTTAGGGGGGGGTTTTGAGCAGTTCTTC. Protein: CASSLGGGFEQFF.

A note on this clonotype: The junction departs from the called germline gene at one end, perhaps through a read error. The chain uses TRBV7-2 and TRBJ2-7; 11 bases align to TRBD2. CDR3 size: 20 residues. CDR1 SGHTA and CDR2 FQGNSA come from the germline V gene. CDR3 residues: CANSLATSGRWGRRTYQQYF. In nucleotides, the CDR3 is TGTGCCAACAGCTTAGCCACTAGCGGGAGATGGGGGCGCCGCACCTACCAGCAGTACTTC.

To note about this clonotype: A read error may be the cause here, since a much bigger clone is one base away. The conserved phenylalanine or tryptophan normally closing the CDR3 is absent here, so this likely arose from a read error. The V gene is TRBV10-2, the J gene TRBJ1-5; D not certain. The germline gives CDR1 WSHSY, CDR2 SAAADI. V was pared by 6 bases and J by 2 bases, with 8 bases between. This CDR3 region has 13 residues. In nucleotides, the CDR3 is TGCGCCAGCAGCCTATACGGCAATCAGCCCCAGCATTCT. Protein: CASSLYGNQPQHS.

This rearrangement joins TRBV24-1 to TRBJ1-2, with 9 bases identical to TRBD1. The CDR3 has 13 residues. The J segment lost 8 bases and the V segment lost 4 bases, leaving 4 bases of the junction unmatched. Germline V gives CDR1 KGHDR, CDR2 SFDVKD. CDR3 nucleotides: TGTGCCACCAGTGACGACAGGGGGACGGGCTACACCTTC. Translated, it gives CATSDDRGTGYTF.

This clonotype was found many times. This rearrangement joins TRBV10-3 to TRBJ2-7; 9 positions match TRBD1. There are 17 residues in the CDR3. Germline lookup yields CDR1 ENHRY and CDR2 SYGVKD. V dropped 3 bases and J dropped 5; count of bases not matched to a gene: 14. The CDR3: CAISDREQGARSDEQYF. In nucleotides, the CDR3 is TGTGCCATCAGTGATAGAGAACAGGGGGCGCGTTCGGACGAGCAGTACTTC.

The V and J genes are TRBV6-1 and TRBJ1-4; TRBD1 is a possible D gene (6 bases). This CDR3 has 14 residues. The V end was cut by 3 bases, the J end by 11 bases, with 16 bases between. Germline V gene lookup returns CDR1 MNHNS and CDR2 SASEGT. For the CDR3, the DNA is TGTGCCAGCAGTGATTCCAGGGGCTTGGAGAAACTGTTTTTT. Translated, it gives CASSDSRGLEKLFF.

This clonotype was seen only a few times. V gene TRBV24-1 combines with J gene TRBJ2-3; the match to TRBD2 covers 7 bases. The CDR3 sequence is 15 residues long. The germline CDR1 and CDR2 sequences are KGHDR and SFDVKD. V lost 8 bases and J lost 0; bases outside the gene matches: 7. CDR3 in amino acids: CATTAGDSSTDTQYF. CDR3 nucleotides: TGTGCCACCACCGCGGGGGACTCTAGCACAGATACGCAGTATTTT.

The CDR3 loop is CASSFRGLETQYF. The CDR3 coding sequence is TGTGCCAGCAGTTTCAGGGGGCTCGAGACCCAGTACTTC. The chain combines TRBV28 with TRBJ2-5; the match to TRBD1 covers 8 bases. This CDR3 has 13 residues. Losses at the gene ends were 3 bases for V and 5 bases for J; bases not matched to a gene: 2. CDR1 is MDHEN and CDR2 is SYDVKM in the germline V gene.